A selection of T cell receptor beta chains follows, all from one sample in a study of T cell responses to AZD1222 COVID-19 vaccine. Repertoires were generated with immunoSEQ multiplex PCR, while TCRdb's copy carries only in-frame clones and drops some. The repertoire holds about 100,000 clones, with roughly 88% as singletons. Source: peripheral blood, taken on day 0 of AZD1222 vaccination. The receptor set was obtained from an adult in good health. Both conserved end residues are part of each CDR3. The D gene is left open where the match is weak. Rows may omit the clone size; those that give it use once, few, many or a size class.

TRBV7-6	NA	TRBJ1-4	NA	TGTGCCAGCAGCTTAAGGCAGGGCGGAGAAAAACTGTTTTTT	CASSLRQGGEKLFF
TRBV10-2	NA	TRBJ2-1	NA	TGCGCCAGCAGTGAGAACTGGCGTGAGCAGTTCTTC	CASSENWREQFF
TRBV9	NA	TRBJ1-1	NA	TGTGCCAGCAGCCCGAGGGGGGTTGGGGGCACTGAAGCTTTCTTT	CASSPRGVGGTEAFF
TRBV6-2/TRBV6-3	TRBD1	TRBJ1-1	NA	TGTGCCAGCAGTGGGCTACAGGGGGCTTATGCTGAAGCTTTCTTT	CASSGLQGAYAEAFF
TRBV23-1	NA	TRBJ2-3	NA	TGCGCCAGCAGTTACTCTACGGGGGATTCCACAGATACGCAGTATTTT	CASSYSTGDSTDTQYF
TRBV28	NA	TRBJ1-1	NA	TGTGCCAGCACCCTAGGGCTCCCTGCGGGAGCTTTCTTT	CASTLGLPAGAFF
TRBV4-1	NA	TRBJ2-5	NA	TGCGCCAGCAGCCAAGAAATCGGGGTGGAGACCCAGTACTTC	CASSQEIGVETQYF
TRBV9	TRBD1	TRBJ1-2	NA	TGTGCCAGCAGCGTAACTTTGGGACAGACGGGCTATGGCTACACCTTC	CASSVTLGQTGYGYTF
TRBV28	NA	TRBJ1-2	NA	TGTGCCAGCAGTGTCTCAACAGAATATGGCTACACCTTC	CASSVSTEYGYTF
TRBV5-4	TRBD1	TRBJ1-4	NA	TGTGCCAGCAGCTTTTCCGGGACAGGGTCTGAAAAACTGTTTTTT	CASSFSGTGSEKLFF
TRBV6-4	TRBD1	TRBJ2-2	NA	TGTGCCAGCAGTGCCGGACAGGGGAACACCGGGGAGCTGTTTTTT	CASSAGQGNTGELFF
TRBV28	NA	TRBJ1-4	NA	TGTGCCAGCAGTTTCTCACAGGGATTCGCTTTGGGAACTAATGAAAAACTGTTTTTT	CASSFSQGFALGTNEKLFF
TRBV18	NA	TRBJ1-1	NA	TGTGCCAGCTCCTCTCACCGACAGCCGATTAAAGAGAACACTGAAGCTTTCTTT	CASSSHRQPIKENTEAFF
TRBV5-1	TRBD1	TRBJ2-6	NA	TGCGCCAGCAGCTCGTTGACAGGGTCTGGGGCCAACGTCCTGACTTTC	CASSSLTGSGANVLTF
TRBV9	TRBD1	TRBJ1-6	once	TGTGCCAGCAGTCGGACAGGACAATATAATTCACCCCTCCACTTT	CASSRTGQYNSPLHF
TRBV5-1	TRBD2	TRBJ2-1	NA	TGCGCCACCTCTCCGGTCGGGACTAGCGGGGACAATGAGCAGTTCTTC	CATSPVGTSGDNEQFF
TRBV29-1	NA	TRBJ2-2	NA	TGCAGCGTTGAAAGGCAGGGAGTCACCGGGGAGCTGTTTTTT	CSVERQGVTGELFF
TRBV7-9	NA	TRBJ1-4	NA	TGTGCCGAAGCTGGGAGTGAAAAACTGTTTTTT	CAEAGSEKLFF
TRBV29-1	TRBD2	TRBJ2-7	NA	TGCAGCGTTGAGGTACCCGGGACTAGCGGGGTACGCTACGAGCAGTACTTC	CSVEVPGTSGVRYEQYF
TRBV7-9	TRBD1	TRBJ1-1	NA	TGTGCCAGCAGCTTCAGACAGGGGATGAACACTGAAGCTTTCTTT	CASSFRQGMNTEAFF
TRBV11-2	NA	TRBJ1-2	once	TGTGCCAGCAGCCGGGACATAATTAACTATGGCTACACCTTC	CASSRDIINYGYTF
TRBV28	TRBD1	TRBJ1-4	once	TGTGCCAGCAGTTCCGGCCGGGGGACAGGACGTGAAAAACTGTTTTTT	CASSSGRGTGREKLFF
TRBV2	TRBD2	TRBJ2-1	NA	TGTGCCAGCAGTGATGAGCGGGATAGCAATGAGCAGTTCTTC	CASSDERDSNEQFF
TRBV18	NA	TRBJ1-5	NA	TGTGCCAGCTCTCAACAGACTAGCAATCAGCCCCAGCATTTT	CASSQQTSNQPQHF
TRBV5-1	NA	TRBJ1-2	NA	TGCGCCAGCAGCCCGACAGTTTCTGATGGCTACACCTTC	CASSPTVSDGYTF
TRBV28	NA	TRBJ1-3	NA	TGTGCCAGCAACCCCGCAGAACTCTCTGGAAACACCATATATTTT	CASNPAELSGNTIYF
TRBV6-2/TRBV6-3	NA	TRBJ2-3	NA	TGTGCCAGCAGTTTATCAGGCTTAAGCACAGATACGCAGTATTTT	CASSLSGLSTDTQYF
TRBV7-8	NA	TRBJ1-1	once	TGTGCCAGCAGCTTAGGGGGGGCGAACGGGAACACTGAAGCTTTCTTT	CASSLGGANGNTEAFF
TRBV6-6	NA	TRBJ2-7	NA	TGTGCCAGCAGTTACTCGGGCCTTCCGGCCTACGAGCAGTACTTC	CASSYSGLPAYEQYF
TRBV5-8	TRBD2	TRBJ2-2	NA	TGTGCCAGCAGCTTGGCCGTGGCTAGCGGGAGAAGTAGGGAGCTGTTTTTT	CASSLAVASGRSRELFF
TRBV12-3/TRBV12-4	NA	TRBJ2-5	NA	TGTGCCAGCAGTTTATGGGGGGAAGAGACCCAGTACTTC	CASSLWGEETQYF
TRBV28	NA	TRBJ1-1	NA	TGTGCCAGCAAAATAGGCCCTGAAGCTTTCTTT	CASKIGPEAFF
TRBV5-1	TRBD1	TRBJ2-1	NA	TGCGCCAGCAGCTTGGTGGTGACAGGGGTGTTCAATGAGCAGTTCTTC	CASSLVVTGVFNEQFF
TRBV10-2	NA	TRBJ1-4	NA	TGCGCCAGCAGTCAGGGTACATTGAATGAAAAACTGTTTTTT	CASSQGTLNEKLFF
TRBV7-2	NA	TRBJ1-2	NA	TGTGCCAGCAGCTTAAGGACAGTAGATGGCTACACCTTC	CASSLRTVDGYTF
TRBV2	TRBD1	TRBJ2-3	NA	TGTGCCAGCAGGCAACAGGGGGCGTTGCGCACAGATACGCAGTATTTT	CASRQQGALRTDTQYF
TRBV7-9	TRBD2	TRBJ2-7	once	TGTGCCAGCAGTCCGCCCACTAGCGGGAGGACCGAGCAGTACTTC	CASSPPTSGRTEQYF
TRBV6-5	NA	TRBJ2-7	NA	TGTGCCAGCAGTACCAAAGGAGGAATTGGGAAGCAGTACTTC	CASSTKGGIGKQYF
TRBV28	TRBD2	TRBJ2-3	medium-sized	TGTGCCAGCAGTAAGCGGGAGTCCGGCACAGATACGCAGTATTTT	CASSKRESGTDTQYF
TRBV11-2	TRBD1	TRBJ2-7	NA	TGTGCCAGCACCAGGGGGAACTACGAGCAGTACTTC	CASTRGNYEQYF
TRBV19	TRBD1	TRBJ2-2	NA	TGTGCCAGTACCTCCGGGACAGGGAGCGGGGAGCTGTTTTTT	CASTSGTGSGELFF
TRBV11-2	TRBD1	TRBJ1-5	NA	TGTGCCAGCAGCTTAGCAGGGGGTAGCAATCAGCCCCAGCATTTT	CASSLAGGSNQPQHF
TRBV6-5	NA	TRBJ1-1	NA	TGCGCCAGCAGACTGGCCCCGCGGACTGAAGCTTTCTTT	CASRLAPRTEAFF
TRBV9	TRBD1	TRBJ1-6	NA	TGTGCCAGCAGCGCGGACAGGGGGAGCTCCTATAATTCACCCCTCCACTTT	CASSADRGSSYNSPLHF
TRBV3-1/TRBV3-2	NA	TRBJ2-7	NA	TGTGCCAGCAGCCGTCCGGCCCTACAATTACACGAGCAGTACTTC	CASSRPALQLHEQYF
TRBV28	NA	TRBJ1-5	NA	TGTGCCAGCAGCACAACAGGTAGCAATCAGCCCCAGCATTTT	CASSTTGSNQPQHF
TRBV21-1	NA	TRBJ2-6	NA	TGTGCCAGCATTGGGGCCTCTGGGGCCAACGTCCTGACTTTC	CASIGASGANVLTF
TRBV4-1	NA	TRBJ2-7	NA	TGCGCCAGCAGCCAAGACCAGTACTACGAGCAGTACTTC	CASSQDQYYEQYF
TRBV28	NA	TRBJ1-5	NA	TGTGCCAGCAGTTTAGGCGGTCAGCCCCAGCATTTT	CASSLGGQPQHF